The clone carrying this T cell receptor (beta chain) was recorded a few times. What it recognizes is unknown. The sample comes from a study of T cells after yellow fever vaccination. UMIs were added to TCR cDNA along with a universal primer site when it was made by 5'RACE template switching. MiXCR, applied by TCRdb to the 5' RACE reads, yields one record per CDR3 protein. The sample includes approximately 250,000 distinct CDR3 sequences, less than 7.5% seen only once; the top ten take approximately 0.99%. General study results and limits: Only a small proportion of the clonotypes turned up in both the CD4 and the CD8 compartments, likely arising from convergent recombination. FACS-sorted repertoires might harbor abundant contaminating clonotypes from the bulk population. The secondary response peaked faster, at day 5 versus 15, but was weaker.

The CDR3 runs 15 residues. The ends lost 11 bases at V and 9 bases at J; junction bases unmatched: 18. Germline assignment: CDR1 MNHEY and CDR2 SVGAGI. This receptor was identified in a man aged 25 to 45 who received the YFV17D yellow fever vaccine. The starting material was CD4+ T cells sorted from PBMCs, obtained on the day of the yellow fever booster vaccination. V gene TRBV6-5 combines with J gene TRBJ2-1; TRBD2 aligns across 8 bases. CDR3 residues: CAGASGTRMAAEQFF. CDR3 bases: TGTGCCGGCGCTTCTGGGACTAGGATGGCGGCTGAGCAGTTCTTC.